Listed below are T cell receptor beta chains from one sample, sequenced in a study of blood T cell repertoires in COVID-19. The table came from immunoSEQ multiplex PCR; TCRdb's copy has only in-frame clones and leaves some out. The table has fewer than 650,000 clones, around nine tenths seen once; the top ten hold less than 9.5%. Sequencing was carried out using peripheral blood. These receptor sequences come from a woman aged 45-59 years with COVID-19, enrolled during active disease. Each CDR3 is given with its conserved first and last residue. A D gene is named only where the DNA matches it firmly. Size values are once, few and many counts, or a class for expanded clones, and some rows have none.

TRBJ2-7,TRBD1,TRBV13,-,CASSARQGRLRYEQYF,TGTGCCAGCAGCGCCCGACAGGGGCGCCTTAGATACGAGCAGTACTTC
TRBJ2-7,TRBD2,TRBV5-1,-,CASSLVGGEGEQYF,TGCGCCAGCAGCTTGGTTGGAGGGGAGGGCGAGCAGTACTTC
TRBJ2-3,-,TRBV28,-,CASRDQDTQYF,TGTGCCAGCCGGGATCAGGATACGCAGTATTTT
TRBJ1-1,TRBD1,TRBV6-5,once,CASSYGTGGTEAFF,TGTGCCAGCAGTTACGGGACAGGCGGCACTGAAGCTTTCTTT
TRBJ2-3,TRBD1,TRBV2,-,CASSEGQGGDTQYF,TGTGCCAGCAGTGAGGGACAGGGAGGAGATACGCAGTATTTT
TRBJ2-3,-,TRBV18,-,CASTLAPTDTQYF,TGTGCCAGCACCCTAGCCCCCACAGATACGCAGTATTTT
TRBJ2-5,TRBD1,TRBV11-1,-,CASSFGQGAQETQYF,TGTGCCAGCAGCTTTGGACAGGGAGCCCAAGAGACCCAGTACTTC
TRBJ1-1,TRBD1,TRBV27,once,CASSIGTGGVTEAFF,TGTGCCAGCAGTATCGGGACAGGGGGAGTCACTGAAGCTTTCTTT
TRBJ1-5,TRBD1,TRBV6-1,-,CASTPTGGWQPQHF,TGTGCCAGCACCCCCACAGGGGGTTGGCAGCCCCAGCATTTT
TRBJ2-7,-,TRBV2,-,CASTGLDSYEQYF,TGTGCCAGCACGGGTCTTGACTCCTACGAGCAGTACTTC
TRBJ2-7,TRBD2,TRBV7-9,-,CASSQAGGYEQYF,TGTGCCAGCAGCCAAGCGGGGGGGTACGAGCAGTACTTC
TRBJ1-4,TRBD1,TRBV5-4,-,CASSFSRDRNEKLFF,TGTGCCAGCAGCTTCTCAAGGGACAGGAATGAAAAACTGTTTTTT
TRBJ1-1,-,TRBV10-1,-,CASSNRVNTEAFF,TGCGCCAGCAGTAACAGGGTGAACACTGAAGCTTTCTTT
TRBJ2-1,-,TRBV2,-,CASSKTRGVDEQFF,TGTGCCAGCAGTAAGACTAGAGGAGTCGATGAGCAGTTCTTC
TRBJ1-2,TRBD1,TRBV7-2,-,CASSPFRDRYGYTF,TGTGCCAGCAGCCCGTTCCGGGACAGATATGGCTACACCTTC
TRBJ1-1,TRBD1,TRBV19,-,CASRAGTGIQNTEAFF,TGTGCCAGTAGGGCCGGGACAGGGATTCAGAACACTGAAGCTTTCTTT
TRBJ1-3,-,TRBV7-9,-,CASSSTSDRGNTIYF,TGTGCCAGCAGCTCGACCTCCGACAGAGGAAACACCATATATTTT
TRBJ2-5,-,TRBV10-3,-,CAISESETQETQYF,TGTGCCATCAGTGAGTCAGAGACTCAGGAGACCCAGTACTTC
TRBJ1-4,-,TRBV7-9,-,CASSLGSGASNEKLFF,TGTGCCAGCAGCTTAGGGTCAGGGGCCTCTAATGAAAAACTGTTTTTT
TRBJ1-1,-,TRBV6-4,-,CASSQGVGTEAFF,TGTGCCAGCAGTCAGGGCGTGGGGACTGAAGCTTTCTTT
TRBJ1-3,-,TRBV6-1,-,CASSEATDQNTIYF,TGTGCCAGCAGTGAAGCGACAGACCAAAACACCATATATTTT
TRBJ1-4,TRBD1,TRBV29-1,once,CSVELGQGADEKLFF,TGCAGCGTTGAACTTGGACAGGGGGCGGATGAAAAACTGTTTTTT
TRBJ2-3,TRBD2,TRBV2,once,CASSEAGGVADTQYF,TGTGCCAGCAGTGAAGCCGGGGGGGTGGCAGATACGCAGTATTTT
TRBJ2-5,TRBD2,TRBV6-4,-,CASSAPGGRETQYF,TGTGCCAGCAGTGCCCCCGGGGGGAGAGAGACCCAGTACTTC
TRBJ1-2,-,TRBV7-9,-,CASSLWNYGYTF,TGTGCCAGCAGCCTATGGAACTATGGCTACACCTTC
TRBJ1-2,TRBD1,TRBV11-1,once,CASSPRTGATYGYTF,TGTGCCAGCAGCCCTCGCACAGGGGCCACCTATGGCTACACCTTC
TRBJ2-2,TRBD2,TRBV18,-,CASSPPGRGDSGELFF,TGTGCCAGCTCACCACCGGGACGGGGGGACTCCGGGGAGCTGTTTTTT
TRBJ2-3,TRBD2,TRBV7-2,-,CASRPPWSGGADTQYF,TGTGCCAGCAGACCACCCTGGTCGGGGGGGGCAGATACGCAGTATTTT
TRBJ1-2,TRBD1,TRBV10-1,-,CASSPGQGVGYTF,TGCGCCAGCAGTCCGGGACAGGGCGTTGGCTACACCTTC
TRBJ1-2,TRBD1,TRBV27,-,CASSFGTGNRGYTF,TGTGCCAGCAGTTTCGGGACAGGGAATCGGGGCTACACCTTC
TRBJ2-3,-,TRBV7-9,-,CASRDREADTQYF,TGTGCCAGCAGAGACAGGGAGGCAGATACGCAGTATTTT
TRBJ2-7,-,TRBV5-1,-,CASSFESANMYF,TGCGCCAGCAGCTTTGAGAGTGCAAATATGTACTTC
TRBJ2-7,TRBD1,TRBV5-1,once,CASSHRDRGTYEQYF,TGCGCCAGCAGCCACCGGGACAGGGGAACCTACGAGCAGTACTTC
TRBJ1-5,-,TRBV9,few,CASSRHLDGGQPQHF,TGTGCCAGCAGTCGCCATTTGGACGGAGGGCAGCCCCAGCATTTT
TRBJ1-1,TRBD1,TRBV7-9,few,CASSHWGQGAVMNTEAFF,TGTGCCAGCAGCCACTGGGGACAGGGAGCCGTAATGAACACTGAAGCTTTCTTT
TRBJ1-2,-,TRBV27,-,CASTPKRSRENGYTF,TGTGCCAGCACCCCGAAAAGGAGCAGGGAAAATGGCTACACCTTC
TRBJ1-2,-,TRBV29-1,-,CSVARSDNYGYTF,TGCAGCGTTGCGCGGTCAGATAACTATGGCTACACCTTC
TRBJ1-2,-,TRBV30,-,CAWSVVSDSYGYTF,TGTGCCTGGAGTGTAGTTTCAGACTCCTATGGCTACACCTTC
TRBJ2-1,-,TRBV28,-,CASTRGSYNEQFF,TGTGCCAGCACCCGAGGGAGCTACAATGAGCAGTTCTTC
TRBJ2-5,TRBD2,TRBV6-2/TRBV6-3,-,CASSLGTSGGAGTQYF,TGTGCCAGCAGCCTCGGGACTAGCGGGGGGGCCGGGACCCAGTACTTC
TRBJ2-3,-,TRBV6-1,-,CASSDGGGTDTQYF,TGTGCCAGCAGTGACGGGGGAGGCACAGATACGCAGTATTTT
TRBJ1-1,-,TRBV2,-,CASRGSSEGTEAFF,TGTGCCAGCAGGGGGAGCAGTGAGGGCACTGAAGCTTTCTTT
TRBJ2-7,-,TRBV13,once,CASSSAPRDKIYEQYF,TGTGCCAGCAGCTCGGCCCCGCGGGATAAGATCTACGAGCAGTACTTC